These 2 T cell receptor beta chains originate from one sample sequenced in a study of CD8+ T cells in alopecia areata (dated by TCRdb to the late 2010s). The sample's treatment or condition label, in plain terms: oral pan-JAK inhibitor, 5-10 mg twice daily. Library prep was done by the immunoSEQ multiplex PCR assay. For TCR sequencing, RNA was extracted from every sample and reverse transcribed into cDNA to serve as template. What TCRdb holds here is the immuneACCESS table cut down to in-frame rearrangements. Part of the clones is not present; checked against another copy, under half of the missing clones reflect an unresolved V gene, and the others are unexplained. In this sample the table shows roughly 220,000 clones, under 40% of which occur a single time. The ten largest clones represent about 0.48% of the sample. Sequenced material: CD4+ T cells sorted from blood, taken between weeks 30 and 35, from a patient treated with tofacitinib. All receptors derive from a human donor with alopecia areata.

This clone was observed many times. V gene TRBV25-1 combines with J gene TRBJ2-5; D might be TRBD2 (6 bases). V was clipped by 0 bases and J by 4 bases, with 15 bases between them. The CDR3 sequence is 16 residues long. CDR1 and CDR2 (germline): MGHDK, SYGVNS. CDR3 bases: TGTGCCAGCAGTGAATATTTGGGGACTTGGGGAGAGACCCAGTACTTC. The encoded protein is CASSEYLGTWGETQYF.

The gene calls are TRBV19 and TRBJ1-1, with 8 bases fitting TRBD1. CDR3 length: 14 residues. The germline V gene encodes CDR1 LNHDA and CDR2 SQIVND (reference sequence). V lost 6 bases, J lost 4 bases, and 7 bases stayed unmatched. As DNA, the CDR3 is TGTGCCAGTAGGGGGACAGGACAAGTCACTGAAGCTTTCTTT. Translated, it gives CASRGTGQVTEAFF.